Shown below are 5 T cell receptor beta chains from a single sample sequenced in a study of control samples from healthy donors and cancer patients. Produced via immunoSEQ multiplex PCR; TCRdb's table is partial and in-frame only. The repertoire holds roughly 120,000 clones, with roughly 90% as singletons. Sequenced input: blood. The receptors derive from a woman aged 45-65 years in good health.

This chain's CDR3 is CASSLEGQGTGELFF. Here the CDR3 DNA reads TGCGCCAGCAGCTTGGAAGGACAGGGGACCGGGGAGCTGTTTTTT. V usage is TRBV5-1 and J usage is TRBJ2-2, with 9 bases identical to TRBD1. J gave up 5 bases and V 0 bases, and 2 bases lay outside the gene matches. This CDR3 spans 15 amino acids. The germline V gene encodes CDR1 SGHRS and CDR2 YFSETQ.

CDR3 sequence: CATSRDRQFYEQYF. The CDR3 coding sequence is TGTGCCACCAGCAGAGATCGGCAGTTCTACGAGCAGTACTTC. This rearrangement joins TRBV15 to TRBJ2-7; D unresolved. The CDR3 is made up of 14 amino acids. Germline V gives CDR1 LNHNV, CDR2 YYDKDF (reference sequence). Trimming removed 0 bases from V and 3 bases from J, with 9 bases in between.

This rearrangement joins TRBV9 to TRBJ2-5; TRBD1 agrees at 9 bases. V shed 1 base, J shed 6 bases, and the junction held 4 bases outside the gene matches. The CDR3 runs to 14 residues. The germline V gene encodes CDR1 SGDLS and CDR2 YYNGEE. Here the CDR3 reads CASSVKDRGQTQYF. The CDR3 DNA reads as TGTGCCAGCAGCGTAAAGGACAGGGGCCAGACCCAGTACTTC. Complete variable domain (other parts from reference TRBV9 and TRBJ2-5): DSGVTQTPKHLITATGQRVTLRCSPRSGDLSVYWYQQSLDQGLQFLIQYYNGEERAKGNILERFSAQQFPDLHSELNLSSLELGDSALYFCASSVKDRGQTQYFGPGTRLLVL.

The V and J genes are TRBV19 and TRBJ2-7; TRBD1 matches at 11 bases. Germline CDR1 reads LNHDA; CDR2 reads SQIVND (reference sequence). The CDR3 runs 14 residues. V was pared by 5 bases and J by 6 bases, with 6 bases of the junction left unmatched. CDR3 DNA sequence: TGTGCCAGTAGTTCGCCGGGACAGGGGGGCGAGCAGTACTTC. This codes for CASSSPGQGGEQYF.

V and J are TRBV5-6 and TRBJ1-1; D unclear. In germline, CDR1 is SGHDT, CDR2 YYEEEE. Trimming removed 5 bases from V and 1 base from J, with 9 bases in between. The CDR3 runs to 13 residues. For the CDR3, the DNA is TGTGCCAGCAGTTCCGGCCCGAACACTGAAGCTTTCTTT. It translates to CASSSGPNTEAFF.